The source of this T cell receptor (beta chain) is a study of T-cell memory formation after mild COVID-19. One entry per CDR3 protein, called by TCRdb with MiXCR from the 5' RACE reads. Of 150,000 to 200,000 distinct CDR3 sequences detected, around 20% appear once; the ten largest clones hold 3.5% to 5%. V dropped 2 bases and J dropped 6 bases, with 11 bases sitting between them. This CDR3 is built from 13 residues. Germline values: CDR1 DFQATT, CDR2 SNEGSKA (reference sequence). Sequencing was carried out using PBMCs or a T cell subset sorted from them (not recorded which). The chain couples TRBV20-1 to TRBJ1-5, with D hard to call. This receptor was taken from a man between 18 and 29 years old who had mild COVID-19 (a few samples of this study predate the infection). Cell type and time point are not known. The CDR3 loop is CSARSSSRQPQHF. The CDR3 DNA reads TGCAGTGCTAGATCCTCTTCGCGTCAGCCCCAGCATTTT.